A single sample is the source of the 9 T cell receptor beta chains below, sequenced in a study of shared T cell receptors in the human thymus. The table came from immunoSEQ multiplex PCR; TCRdb's copy has only in-frame clones and leaves some out. The top ten clones hold 0.02% of a sample with about 380,000 clones, roughly 94% of them seen once. The sequenced sample consisted of thymocytes. The receptors stem from a human donor.

This clone was counted once. The gene calls are TRBV27 and TRBJ1-5; the match to TRBD1 covers 8 bases. Trimming took 5 bases from V and 0 from J; bases not matched to a gene: 12. The CDR3 is 18 amino acids. Germline loops: CDR1 MNHEY, CDR2 SMNVEV (reference sequence). CDR3 bases: TGTGCCAGCAGTCCCAGACAGGGGCCCCTCTATAGCAATCAGCCCCAGCATTTT. Translated, it gives CASSPRQGPLYSNQPQHF.

The gene calls are TRBV7-8 and TRBJ1-5; D is unresolved. The germline V and J ends were trimmed by 1 base and 2 bases, with 9 bases remaining between them. This CDR3 is 15 amino acids long. CDR1 is SGHVS, CDR2 FQNEAQ, per germline. CDR3 DNA sequence: TGTGCCAGCAGCTTAGGGGGTAGTGGCAATCAGCCCCAGCATTTT. This encodes CASSLGGSGNQPQHF.

The rearrangement joins TRBV5-6 to TRBJ1-2, with TRBD1 identical over 9 bases. The CDR3 has 13 residues. The germline CDR1 and CDR2 sequences are SGHDT and YYEEEE. V was clipped by 6 bases and J by 8 bases; unmatched bases: 8. CDR3 DNA: TGTGCCAGCAAAACCGGGACAGGGATCGGCTACACCTTC. It encodes CASKTGTGIGYTF.

The J gene is TRBJ2-3, the V gene TRBV6-1, with 8 bases lining up with TRBD1. V lost 2 bases, J lost 3 bases, and 4 bases stayed unmatched. The CDR3 length is 15 residues. Germline assignment: CDR1 MNHNS and CDR2 SASEGT. CDR3 DNA: TGTGCCAGCAGTGAAATGGACAGGGTTACAGATACGCAGTATTTT. Protein product: CASSEMDRVTDTQYF.

J is TRBJ2-1 and V is TRBV5-6; D ambiguous. Per the germline V gene, CDR1 is SGHDT and CDR2 is YYEEEE. The V and J ends lost 1 base and 5 bases respectively, with 13 bases between them. The CDR3 covers 15 residues. The CDR3 loop reads CASSLPQTSHNEQFF. CDR3 coding DNA: TGTGCCAGCAGCTTGCCCCAGACAAGTCACAATGAGCAGTTCTTC.

V is TRBV28 and J is TRBJ2-1, with 14 nucleotides matching TRBD2. With V trimmed by 1 base and J by 4 bases, 3 bases remained unmatched. This CDR3 is built from 17 residues. Germline V gives CDR1 MDHEN, CDR2 SYDVKM. CDR3 coding DNA: TGTGCCAGCAGTTTATTGACTAGCGGGAGGGATTACAATGAGCAGTTCTTC. The encoded protein is CASSLLTSGRDYNEQFF.

The J gene is TRBJ1-3, the V gene TRBV28; perhaps TRBD1 as D (5 bases). The CDR3 contains 14 residues. The V end lost 4 bases, the J end lost 4 bases, and 11 bases lay between the germline ends. Per the germline V gene, CDR1 is MDHEN and CDR2 is SYDVKM. This CDR3 is CASSWTRRGNTIYF. CDR3 DNA sequence: TGTGCCAGCAGTTGGACACGGCGGGGAAACACCATATATTTT. The full variable domain, its missing parts supplied by reference TRBV28 and TRBJ1-3, is DVKVTQSSRYLVKRTGEKVFLECVQDMDHENMFWYRQDPGLGLRLIYFSYDVKMKEKGDIPEGYSVSREKKERFSLILESASTNQTSMYLCASSWTRRGNTIYFGEGSWLTVV.

This clone was detected only once. V gene TRBV5-1 combines with J gene TRBJ2-6, with 7 positions matching TRBD1. The CDR3 contains 18 residues. In germline, CDR1 is SGHRS, CDR2 YFSETQ. Trimming removed 3 bases from V and 0 bases from J; junction bases left unmatched: 9. For the CDR3, the DNA is TGCGCCAGCAGCTCAAATCGGGACAGCCGCTCTGGGGCCAACGTCCTGACTTTC. Translated: CASSSNRDSRSGANVLTF.

The genes are TRBV30 and TRBJ2-1, with 10 nucleotides matching TRBD2. This CDR3 region has 18 residues. With 0 bases clipped from V and 1 base from J, the junction kept 9 bases outside the gene matches. In germline, CDR1 is GTSNPN, CDR2 SVGIG (reference sequence). Written as DNA, the CDR3 is TGTGCCTGGAGTGTAATCCTAGCGGGAGAAATTTCCTACAATGAGCAGTTCTTC. This translates into CAWSVILAGEISYNEQFF.